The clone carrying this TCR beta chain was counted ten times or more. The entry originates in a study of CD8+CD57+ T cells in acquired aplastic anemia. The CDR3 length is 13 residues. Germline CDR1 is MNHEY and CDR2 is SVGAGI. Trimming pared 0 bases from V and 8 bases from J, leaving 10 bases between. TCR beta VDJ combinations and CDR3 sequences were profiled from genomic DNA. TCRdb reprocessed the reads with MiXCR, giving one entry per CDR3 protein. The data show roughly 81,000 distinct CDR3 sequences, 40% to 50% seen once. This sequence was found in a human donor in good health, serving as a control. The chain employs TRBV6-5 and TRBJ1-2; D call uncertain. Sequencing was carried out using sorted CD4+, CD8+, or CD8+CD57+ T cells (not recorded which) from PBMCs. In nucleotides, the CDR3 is TGTGCCAGCAGTTACTCAGAGACCCGGGGCTACACCTTC. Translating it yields CASSYSETRGYTF.